The 18 T cell receptor beta chains listed next were all sequenced from one sample in a study of cytomegalovirus exposure and HLA in healthy donors. PCR involved 60 Vbeta and 13 Jbeta primers. Clones were sequenced by immunoSEQ multiplex PCR, and TCRdb holds only the in-frame ones, with some missing. The sample yields some 98,000 clones, roughly three quarters seen once. The specimen sequenced was PBMCs. Receptor source: a female donor in good health and CMV-seronegative.

The gene calls are TRBV5-1 and TRBJ2-5, with D maybe TRBD2 (5 bases). In germline, CDR1 is SGHRS, CDR2 YFSETQ. The V gene lost 1 base and the J gene lost 0 bases, with 16 bases spanning the gap. CDR3 size: 17 residues. CDR3 sequence: CASSLMSQLGYQETQYF. As DNA, the CDR3 is TGCGCCAGCAGCTTGATGTCTCAACTAGGCTACCAAGAGACCCAGTACTTC. Full variable domain (rest looked up from reference TRBV5-1 and TRBJ2-5): KAGVTQTPRYLIKTRGQQVTLSCSPISGHRSVSWYQQTPGQGLQFLFEYFSETQRNKGNFPGRFSGRQFSNSRSEMNVSTLELGDSALYLCASSLMSQLGYQETQYFGPGTRLLVL.

CDR3 sequence (DNA): TGTGCCAGCAGGGCGGCCCCCGGCTTGCAGGAGCAGTTCTTC. Translated: CASRAAPGLQEQFF. The chain combines TRBV6-1 with TRBJ2-1; no clear D gene. V lost 6 bases and J 10 bases, leaving 19 bases between the germline ends. Per the germline V gene, CDR1 is MNHNS and CDR2 is SASEGT. The CDR3 consists of 14 residues.

The chain carries TRBV7-2 and TRBJ1-2, with D possibly TRBD1 on 6 matching bases. From germline, CDR1 is SGHTA and CDR2 FQGNSA. The CDR3 is 15 residues long. V lost 4 bases and J 6 bases, leaving 18 bases between the germline ends. CDR3 DNA: TGTGCCAGCAGCTCGCTGACAGGTCGGTGGGATGGCTACACCTTC. Its protein is CASSSLTGRWDGYTF.

As to this clone: A junction boundary mismatches the germline segment, possibly from a read error. The chain couples TRBV19 to TRBJ2-7, with TRBD1 matching over 9 bases. CDR3 length equals 16 residues. The germline V gene encodes CDR1 LNHDA and CDR2 SQIVND (reference sequence). The CDR3 sequence is CVSSTAGQGISYEQYF. The CDR3, as DNA: TGTGTCAGTAGTACCGCAGGACAGGGGATCTCCTACGAGCAGTACTTC.

V usage is TRBV5-1 and J usage is TRBJ1-2; D is ambiguous. Germline values: CDR1 SGHRS, CDR2 YFSETQ. V was pared by 4 bases and J by 4 bases, with 8 bases between. The CDR3 is made up of 12 amino acids. CDR3 DNA: TGCGCCAGCAGCCCCGAGGGCTATGGCTACACCTTC. The encoded protein is CASSPEGYGYTF.

Remarks on this clone: Its ends do not fully match the called genes, so a read error is possible. The chain employs TRBV7-9 and TRBJ1-1; no clear D. The CDR3 covers 11 residues. Germline CDR1 reads SEHNR; CDR2 reads FQNEAQ (reference sequence). Here the CDR3 DNA reads TGTTCCAGCAGCTTAGGAGTTGAAGCTTTCTTT. Translated: CSSSLGVEAFF. Full variable domain (outside the CDR3, taken from reference TRBV7-9 and TRBJ1-1): DTGVSQNPRHKITKRGQNVTFRCDPISEHNRLYWYRQTLGQGPEFLTYFQNEAQLEKSRLLSDRFSAERPKGSFSTLEIQRTEQGDSAMYLCSSSLGVEAFFGQGTRLTVV.

This chain uses TRBV5-1 with TRBJ2-3; D might be TRBD1 (7 bases). V was trimmed by 5 bases and J by 0 bases, leaving 16 bases between them. The CDR3 extends over 16 amino acids. Germline-derived CDR1 and CDR2 are SGHRS and YFSETQ. In DNA, the CDR3 is TGCGCCAGCAGTTATCAGGGGGGAGCTAGCACAGATACGCAGTATTTT. Residues: CASSYQGGASTDTQYF.

The chain has TRBV5-1 and TRBJ2-5; D is possibly TRBD2 (6 bases). This CDR3 has 15 residues. The V end lost 0 bases, the J end lost 2 bases, and 11 bases lay between the germline ends. Germline lookup yields CDR1 SGHRS and CDR2 YFSETQ. The CDR3 DNA is TGCGCCAGCAGCTTGGCCGCGGGATTACAAGAGACCCAGTACTTC. It yields the protein CASSLAAGLQETQYF. Full variable domain (remainder filled in from reference TRBV5-1 and TRBJ2-5): KAGVTQTPRYLIKTRGQQVTLSCSPISGHRSVSWYQQTPGQGLQFLFEYFSETQRNKGNFPGRFSGRQFSNSRSEMNVSTLELGDSALYLCASSLAAGLQETQYFGPGTRLLVL.

This clone was detected a few times. The V gene is TRBV6-4, the J gene TRBJ2-2, with 8 bases identical to TRBD1. From germline, CDR1 is MRHNA and CDR2 SNTAGT. V shed 0 bases, J shed 3 bases, and the junction held 3 bases outside the gene matches. The CDR3 covers 16 residues. In nucleotides, the CDR3 is TGTGCCAGCAGTGACTCGACACAGGGGGACACCGGGGAGCTGTTTTTT. Translated, it gives CASSDSTQGDTGELFF.

This sequence joins TRBV30 and TRBJ2-7; 10 bases align to TRBD1. Looked up from germline, CDR1 is GTSNPN and CDR2 is SVGIG (reference sequence). V lost 5 bases and J lost 3; bases outside the gene matches: 7. The CDR3 runs 14 residues. The CDR3 loop is CAWGGTGAYYEQYF. The CDR3 nucleotides are TGTGCCTGGGGGGGGACAGGGGCGTACTACGAGCAGTACTTC.

This sequence joins TRBV7-9 and TRBJ1-3, with a weak D call TRBD1 (6 bases). The CDR3 has 15 residues. V was pared by 5 bases and J by 0 bases, with 11 bases between. Germline assignment: CDR1 SEHNR and CDR2 FQNEAQ (reference sequence). The CDR3, as DNA: TGTGCCAGCAGCAGCGGACAGATCTCTGGAAACACCATATATTTT. Its translation: CASSSGQISGNTIYF. Looking up the rest from reference TRBV7-9 and TRBJ1-3 gives the full variable domain: DTGVSQNPRHKITKRGQNVTFRCDPISEHNRLYWYRQTLGQGPEFLTYFQNEAQLEKSRLLSDRFSAERPKGSFSTLEIQRTEQGDSAMYLCASSSGQISGNTIYFGEGSWLTVV.

Written as DNA, the CDR3 is TGTGCCACCAGCAGAGATGCCCGCGCGGGCCTATTCCAAGAGACCCAGTACTTC. As protein: CATSRDARAGLFQETQYF. V usage is TRBV15 and J usage is TRBJ2-5, with a tentative D call TRBD2 (5 bases). This CDR3 spans 18 amino acids. The germline V gene has CDR1 LNHNV and CDR2 YYDKDF (reference sequence). V was clipped by 0 bases and J by 1 base, with 18 bases between them. The full variable domain, completed using reference TRBV15 and TRBJ2-5, is DAMVIQNPRYQVTQFGKPVTLSCSQTLNHNVMYWYQQKSSQAPKLLFHYYDKDFNNEADTPDNFQSRRPNTSFCFLDIRSPGLGDTAMYLCATSRDARAGLFQETQYFGPGTRLLVL.

The rearrangement joins TRBV9 to TRBJ1-3; TRBD1 matches 8 bases. With 2 bases clipped from V and 0 bases from J, the junction kept 7 bases outside the gene matches. CDR3 size: 17 residues. CDR1 and CDR2 (germline): SGDLS, YYNGEE. The CDR3 coding sequence is TGTGCCAGCAGCGTCGACAGGGGTTATAGCTCTGGAAACACCATATATTTT. This sequence encodes CASSVDRGYSSGNTIYF.

This chain links TRBV5-1 with TRBJ1-4; D is ambiguous. Trimming took off 5 bases at V and 7 bases at J, with 15 bases between the two ends. The germline gives CDR1 SGHRS, CDR2 YFSETQ. The CDR3 is made up of 14 amino acids. CDR3 sequence: CASSQVGETEKLFF. The CDR3 bases are TGCGCCAGCAGTCAGGTCGGGGAAACTGAAAAACTGTTTTTT. Filled out from reference TRBV5-1 and TRBJ1-4, the complete variable domain reads KAGVTQTPRYLIKTRGQQVTLSCSPISGHRSVSWYQQTPGQGLQFLFEYFSETQRNKGNFPGRFSGRQFSNSRSEMNVSTLELGDSALYLCASSQVGETEKLFFGSGTQLSVL.

This clone has more than one count but fewer than ten. The V call is TRBV2, the J call TRBJ1-5; D may be TRBD1 (5 bases). This CDR3 has 12 residues. Germline V gene lookup returns CDR1 SNHLY and CDR2 FYNNEI. Between the trimmed V and J ends, which lost 6 bases and 4 bases, there was a span of 7 bases. CDR3 DNA: TGTGCCAGCAGCGGGGGGAATCAGCCCCAGCATTTT. It yields the protein CASSGGNQPQHF.

This clone was seen only a few times. This chain joins TRBV27 and TRBJ1-5, with D possibly TRBD1 on 5 matching bases. CDR1 MNHEY and CDR2 SMNVEV come from the germline V gene (reference sequence). Trimming removed 5 bases at V and 4 bases at J, with 9 bases between. The CDR3 is 13 residues long. CDR3 protein: CASSDSPNQPQHF. In DNA, the CDR3 is TGTGCCAGCAGTGACAGTCCTAATCAGCCCCAGCATTTT.

DNA for the CDR3: TGCGCCAGCGGAGCCGGGACAGGGGTGTATGGCTACACCTTC. Protein: CASGAGTGVYGYTF. The genes are TRBV5-1 and TRBJ1-2; 10 bases line up with TRBD1. Germline trimming cut 7 bases from V and 5 bases from J; bases unmatched to any gene: 8. This CDR3 contains 14 residues. Looked up from germline, CDR1 is SGHRS and CDR2 is YFSETQ.

This clone was found a few times. The chain joins TRBV4-1 to TRBJ2-2; TRBD2 matches 8 bases. The junction had 12 bases not matched to a gene; V was cut back by 8 bases and J by 1 base. This CDR3 has 17 residues. Germline V CDR1 and CDR2: MGHRA, YSYEKL. The CDR3 is CASLDPKRGKNTGELFF. DNA of the CDR3: TGCGCCAGCCTCGACCCAAAGCGGGGGAAGAACACCGGGGAGCTGTTTTTT.